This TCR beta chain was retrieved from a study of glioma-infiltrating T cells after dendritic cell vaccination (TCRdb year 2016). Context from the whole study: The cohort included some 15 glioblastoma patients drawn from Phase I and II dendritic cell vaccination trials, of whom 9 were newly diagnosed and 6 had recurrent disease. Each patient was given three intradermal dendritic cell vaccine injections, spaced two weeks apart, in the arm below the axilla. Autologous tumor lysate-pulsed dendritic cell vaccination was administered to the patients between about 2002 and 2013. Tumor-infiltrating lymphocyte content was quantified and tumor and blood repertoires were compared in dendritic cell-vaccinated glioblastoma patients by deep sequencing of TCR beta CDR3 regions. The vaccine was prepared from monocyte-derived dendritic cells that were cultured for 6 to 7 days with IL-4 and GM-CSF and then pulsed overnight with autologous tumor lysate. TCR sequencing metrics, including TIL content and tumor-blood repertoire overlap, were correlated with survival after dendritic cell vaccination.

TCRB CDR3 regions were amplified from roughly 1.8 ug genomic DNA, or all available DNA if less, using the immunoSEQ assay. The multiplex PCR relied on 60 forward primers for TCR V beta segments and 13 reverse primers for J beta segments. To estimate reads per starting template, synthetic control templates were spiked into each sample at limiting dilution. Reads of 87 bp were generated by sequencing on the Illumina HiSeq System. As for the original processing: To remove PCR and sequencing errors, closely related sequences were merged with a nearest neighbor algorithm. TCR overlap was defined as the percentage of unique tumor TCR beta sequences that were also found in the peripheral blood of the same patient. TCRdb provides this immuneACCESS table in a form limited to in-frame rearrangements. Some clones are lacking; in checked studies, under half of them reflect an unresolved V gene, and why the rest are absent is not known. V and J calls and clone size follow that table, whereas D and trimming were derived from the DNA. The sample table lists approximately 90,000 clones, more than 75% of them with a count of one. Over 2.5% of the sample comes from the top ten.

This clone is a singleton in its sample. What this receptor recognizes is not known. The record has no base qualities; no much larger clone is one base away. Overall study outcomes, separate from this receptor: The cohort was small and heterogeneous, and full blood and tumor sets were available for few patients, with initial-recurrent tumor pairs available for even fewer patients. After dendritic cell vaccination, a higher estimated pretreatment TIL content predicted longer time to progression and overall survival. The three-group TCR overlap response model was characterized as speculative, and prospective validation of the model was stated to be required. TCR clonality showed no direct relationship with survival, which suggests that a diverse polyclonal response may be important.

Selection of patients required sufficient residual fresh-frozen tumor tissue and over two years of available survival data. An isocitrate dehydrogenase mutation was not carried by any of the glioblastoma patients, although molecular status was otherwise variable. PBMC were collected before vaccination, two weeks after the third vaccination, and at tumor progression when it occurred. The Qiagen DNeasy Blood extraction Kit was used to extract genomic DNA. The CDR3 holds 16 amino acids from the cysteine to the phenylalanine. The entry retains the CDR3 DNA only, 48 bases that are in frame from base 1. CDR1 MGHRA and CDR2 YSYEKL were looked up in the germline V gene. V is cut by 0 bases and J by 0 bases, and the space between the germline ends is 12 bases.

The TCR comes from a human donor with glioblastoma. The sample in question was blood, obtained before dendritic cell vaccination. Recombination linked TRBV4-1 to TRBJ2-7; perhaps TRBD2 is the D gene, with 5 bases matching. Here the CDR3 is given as CASSQEAGLSSYEQYF. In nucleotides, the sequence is TGCGCCAGCAGCCAAGAGGCCGGACTTAGCTCCTACGAGCAGTACTTC.